This T cell receptor (beta chain) was documented in a study of T cell repertoires in cytomegalovirus infection. Study in general: HLA-B-restricted CMV epitopes that are well studied, plus recently identified HLA-C-restricted ones, were used by the study. Public TCR beta signatures marked donors with CMV infection and the matching HLA.

TCRdb used MiXCR to reprocess the reads, holding one entry per CDR3 protein. The repertoire holds roughly 90,000 distinct CDR3 sequences, with about 29% as singletons. As regards this clonotype: Antigen: not known.

Points from the study as a whole: Ex vivo responses were dominated by HLA-C-restricted CMV-specific TCR beta clonotypes.

The origin of this receptor is a human donor in good health (CMV status not recorded). Some clones in this sample may be carry-over from other donors' samples. The sample in question was CD8+ T cells from cultured PBMCs, obtained from culture after CMV antigen stimulation.

Here the CDR3 reads CASSPSELGARETQYF. CDR3 sequence (DNA): TGTGCCAGCAGCCCAAGTGAACTGGGGGCGAGGGAGACCCAGTACTTC. V gene TRBV5-4 combines with J gene TRBJ2-5; D perhaps matches TRBD1 (6 bases). Germline V gene data show CDR1 as SGHNT and CDR2 as YYREEE (reference sequence). Trimming removed 4 bases from V and 5 bases from J, with 21 bases in between. CDR3 length equals 16 residues.